The next 5 T cell receptor beta chains were all read from a single sample in a study of cytomegalovirus exposure and HLA in healthy donors. A multiplex PCR was run with 60 Vbeta primers and 13 Jbeta primers. Using immunoSEQ multiplex PCR, the repertoire was profiled, and TCRdb retains in-frame clones only, with some absent. Of some 66,000 clones listed, roughly 80% are singletons. Sequenced sample: PBMCs. The receptor source for this set is a woman in her thirties in good health and CMV-seronegative.

Remarks on this clone: The junction and the germline gene differ at one end; a read error may be behind it. The same CDR3 is also encoded by other DNA sequences in this sample. The V gene is TRBV5-6, the J gene TRBJ1-1; tentative D call: TRBD1 (5 bases). CDR1 and CDR2 from the germline V gene are SGHDT and YYEEEE. The CDR3 length is 13 residues. CDR3 in amino acids: CASRRHGGTEAFF. CDR3 in DNA: TGTGCTAGCAGGCGACATGGGGGGACTGAAGCTTTCTTT.

CDR3 protein: CASSLATYEQYF. The CDR3 DNA reads as TGTGCCAGCAGCTTAGCGACATACGAGCAGTACTTC. The chain uses TRBV7-2 and TRBJ2-7, with D unclear. Trimming cost V 0 bases and J 4 bases, with 4 bases left between them. Germline loops: CDR1 SGHTA, CDR2 FQGNSA. The CDR3 sequence is 12 residues long. The variable domain in full, completed from reference TRBV7-2 and TRBJ2-7, reads GAGVSQSPSNKVTEKGKDVELRCDPISGHTALYWYRQSLGQGLEFLIYFQGNSAPDKSGLPSDRFSAERTGGSVSTLTIQRTQQEDSAVYLCASSLATYEQYFGPGTRLTVT.

V usage is TRBV21-1 and J usage is TRBJ2-7; the table's D call, TRBD1, has no DNA check behind it. TRBV21-1 is a known pseudogene. The CDR3 loop spans 17 amino acids. Here the CDR3 reads CASSPKPDRDPSYEQYF. Written as DNA, the CDR3 is TGTGCCAGCAGCCCAAAACCCGACAGGGATCCCTCCTACGAGCAGTACTTC.

A few counts support this clone. The chain employs TRBV2 and TRBJ1-5; the D gene is possibly TRBD1 (5 bases). V lost 3 bases and J lost 7, with 13 bases in between. The germline V gene encodes CDR1 SNHLY and CDR2 FYNNEI. The CDR3 consists of 14 residues. DNA for the CDR3: TGTGCCAGCAGTGAGGGGGGGGGACGGCAGCCCCAGCATTTT. Amino acid sequence: CASSEGGGRQPQHF.

The chain joins TRBV28 to TRBJ1-5; TRBD1 matches 7 bases. CDR3 length: 15 amino acids. The V and J ends lost 1 base and 3 bases, in that order; junction bases with no gene match: 3. Germline CDR1 and CDR2: MDHEN and SYDVKM. The CDR3 spells CASSLSTGANQPQHF. CDR3 nucleotides: TGTGCCAGCAGTTTATCTACAGGGGCCAATCAGCCCCAGCATTTT.